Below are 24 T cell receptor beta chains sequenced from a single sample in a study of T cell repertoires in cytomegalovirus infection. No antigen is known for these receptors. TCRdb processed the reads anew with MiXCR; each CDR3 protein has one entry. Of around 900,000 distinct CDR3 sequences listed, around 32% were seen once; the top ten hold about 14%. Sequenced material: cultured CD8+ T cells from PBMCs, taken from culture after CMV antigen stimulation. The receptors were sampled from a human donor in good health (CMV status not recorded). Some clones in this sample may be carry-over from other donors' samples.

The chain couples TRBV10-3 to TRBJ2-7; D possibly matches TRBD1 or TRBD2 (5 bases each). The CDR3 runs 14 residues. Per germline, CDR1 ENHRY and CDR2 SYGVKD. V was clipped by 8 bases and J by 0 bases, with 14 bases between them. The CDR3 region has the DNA TGTGCCATCGGGACGGACTTTTTCTCCTACGAGCAGTACTTC. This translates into CAIGTDFFSYEQYF.

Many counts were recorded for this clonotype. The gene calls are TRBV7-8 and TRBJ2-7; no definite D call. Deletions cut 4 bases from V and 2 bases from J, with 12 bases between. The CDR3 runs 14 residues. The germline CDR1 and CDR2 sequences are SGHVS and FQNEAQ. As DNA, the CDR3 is TGTGCCAGCAGCTCCCAAGACCTTCCCTACGAGCAGTACTTC. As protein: CASSSQDLPYEQYF.

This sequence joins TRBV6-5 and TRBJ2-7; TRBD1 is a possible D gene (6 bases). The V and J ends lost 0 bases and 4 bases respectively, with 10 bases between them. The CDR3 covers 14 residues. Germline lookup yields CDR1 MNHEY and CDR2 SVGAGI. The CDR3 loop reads CASSYSQGSYEQYV. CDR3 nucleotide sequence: TGTGCCAGCAGTTACTCTCAGGGGAGTTACGAGCAGTACGTC.

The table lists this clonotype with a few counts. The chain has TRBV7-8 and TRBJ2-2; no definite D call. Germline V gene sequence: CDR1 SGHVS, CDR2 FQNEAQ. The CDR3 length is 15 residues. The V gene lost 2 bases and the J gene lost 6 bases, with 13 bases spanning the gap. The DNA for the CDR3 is TGTGCCAGCAGCTTATCCCTTTCCAGAGCCGGGGAGCTGTTTTTT. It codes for CASSLSLSRAGELFF.

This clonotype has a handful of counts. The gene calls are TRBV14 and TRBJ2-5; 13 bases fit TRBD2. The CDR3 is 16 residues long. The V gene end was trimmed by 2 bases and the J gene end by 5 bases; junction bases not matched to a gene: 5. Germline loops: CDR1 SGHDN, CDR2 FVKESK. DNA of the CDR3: TGTGCCAGCAGCCAAAGGACTAGCGGGGGCTATGAGACCCAGTACTTC. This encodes CASSQRTSGGYETQYF.

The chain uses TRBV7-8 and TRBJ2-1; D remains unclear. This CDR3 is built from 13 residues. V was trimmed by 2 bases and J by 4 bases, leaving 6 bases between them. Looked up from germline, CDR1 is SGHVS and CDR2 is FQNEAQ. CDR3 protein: CASSLMGYNEQFF. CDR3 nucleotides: TGTGCCAGCAGCTTAATGGGGTACAATGAGCAGTTCTTC.

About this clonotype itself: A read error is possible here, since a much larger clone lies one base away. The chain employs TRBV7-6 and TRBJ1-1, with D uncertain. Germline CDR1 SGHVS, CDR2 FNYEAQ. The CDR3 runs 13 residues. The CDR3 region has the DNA TGTGCCGGCAGCTTAGCGTTAGGCATTGGAGCTTTCTTT. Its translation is CAGSLALGIGAFF.

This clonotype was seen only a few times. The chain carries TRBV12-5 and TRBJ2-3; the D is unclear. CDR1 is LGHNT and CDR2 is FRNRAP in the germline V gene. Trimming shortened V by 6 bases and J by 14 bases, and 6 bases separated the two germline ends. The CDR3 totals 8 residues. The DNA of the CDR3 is TGTGCTAGTGGCTGGCGGTATTTT. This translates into CASGWRYF.

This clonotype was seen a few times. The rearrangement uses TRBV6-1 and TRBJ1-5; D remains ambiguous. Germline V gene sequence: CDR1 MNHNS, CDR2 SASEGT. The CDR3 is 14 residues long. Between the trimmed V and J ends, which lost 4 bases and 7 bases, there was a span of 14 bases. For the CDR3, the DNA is TGTGCCAGCAGTGGAGGGCAGCGGCACCAGCCCCAGCATTTT. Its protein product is CASSGGQRHQPQHF.

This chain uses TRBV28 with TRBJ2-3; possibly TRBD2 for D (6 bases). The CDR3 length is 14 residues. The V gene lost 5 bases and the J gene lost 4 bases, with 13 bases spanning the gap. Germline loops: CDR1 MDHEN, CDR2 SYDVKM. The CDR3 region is CASSPRLDPDTQYF. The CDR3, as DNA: TGTGCCAGCAGTCCCCGACTAGATCCAGATACGCAGTATTTT.

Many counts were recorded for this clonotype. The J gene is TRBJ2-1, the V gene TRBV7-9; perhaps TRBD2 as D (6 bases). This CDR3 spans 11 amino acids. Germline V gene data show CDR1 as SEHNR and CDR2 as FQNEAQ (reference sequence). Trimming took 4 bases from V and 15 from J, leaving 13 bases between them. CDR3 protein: CASSSRLEVFF. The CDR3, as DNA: TGTGCCAGCAGCTCCCGACTAGAGGTGTTCTTC.

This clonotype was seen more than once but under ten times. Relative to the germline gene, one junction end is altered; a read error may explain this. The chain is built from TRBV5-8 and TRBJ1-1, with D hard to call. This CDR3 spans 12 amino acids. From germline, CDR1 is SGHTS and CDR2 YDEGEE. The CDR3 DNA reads TGTGCCAGCAGCTTAGGGCCCACTCAAGCTTTCTTT. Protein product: CASSLGPTQAFF.

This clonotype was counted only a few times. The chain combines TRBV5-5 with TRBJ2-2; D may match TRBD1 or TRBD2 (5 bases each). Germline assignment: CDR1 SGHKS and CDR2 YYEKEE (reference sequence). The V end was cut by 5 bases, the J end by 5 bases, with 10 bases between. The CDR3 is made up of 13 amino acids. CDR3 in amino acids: CASRPGLTGELFF. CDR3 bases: TGTGCCAGCAGGCCGGGGCTGACCGGGGAGCTGTTTTTT. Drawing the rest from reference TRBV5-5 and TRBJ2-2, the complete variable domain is DAGVTQSPTHLIKTRGQQVTLRCSPISGHKSVSWYQQVLGQGPQFIFQYYEKEERGRGNFPDRFSARQFPNYSSELNVNALLLGDSALYLCASRPGLTGELFFGEGSRLTVL.

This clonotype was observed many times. CDR3 coding DNA: TGTGCCAGCAGCGACAGACCGAACACTGAAGCTTTCTTT. The encoded protein is CASSDRPNTEAFF. The J gene is TRBJ1-1, the V gene TRBV9; D not certain. V was trimmed by 3 bases and J by 1 base, leaving 7 bases between them. The CDR3 is made up of 13 amino acids. Germline CDR1 is SGDLS and CDR2 is YYNGEE.

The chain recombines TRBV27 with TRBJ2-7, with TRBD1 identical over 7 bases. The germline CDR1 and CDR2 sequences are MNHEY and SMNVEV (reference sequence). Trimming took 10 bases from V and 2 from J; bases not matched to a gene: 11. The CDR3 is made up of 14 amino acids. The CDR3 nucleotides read TGTGCCATCAGAAGGCAGGGGGATCCCTACGAGCAGTACTTC. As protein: CAIRRQGDPYEQYF.

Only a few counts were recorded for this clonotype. Written as DNA, the CDR3 is TGTGCCAGCAGCCTCACTCCTTGGGAAGCTTTCTTT. Translation gives CASSLTPWEAFF. The rearrangement links TRBV7-4 to TRBJ1-1, with D uncertain. V was pared by 5 bases and J by 8 bases, with 12 bases between. CDR3 size: 12 residues. Germline CDR1 reads SGHVT; CDR2 reads SQSDAQ.

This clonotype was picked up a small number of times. The CDR3 bases are TGTGCCAGCAGCCTCACCGCGACAGGGGCCGTTGGCTACACCTTC. Translating it yields CASSLTATGAVGYTF. The chain is built from TRBV12-3 or TRBV12-4 and TRBJ1-2; 8 nucleotides line up with TRBD1. With 6 bases clipped from V and 7 bases from J, the junction kept 13 bases outside the gene matches. The CDR3 loop spans 15 amino acids.

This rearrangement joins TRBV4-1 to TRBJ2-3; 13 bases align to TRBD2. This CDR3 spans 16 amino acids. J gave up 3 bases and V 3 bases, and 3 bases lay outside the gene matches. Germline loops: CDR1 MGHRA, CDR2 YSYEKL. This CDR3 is CASSHPTSGGTDTQYF. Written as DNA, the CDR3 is TGCGCCAGCAGCCATCCGACTAGCGGGGGGACAGATACGCAGTATTTT.

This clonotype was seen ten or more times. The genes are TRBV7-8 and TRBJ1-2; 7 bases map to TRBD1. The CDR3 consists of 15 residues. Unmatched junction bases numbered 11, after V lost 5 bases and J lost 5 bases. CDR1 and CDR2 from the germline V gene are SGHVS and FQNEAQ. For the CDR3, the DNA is TGTGCCAGCAGCCCCAGGGCCGACAGGGCTTATGGCTACACCTTC. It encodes CASSPRADRAYGYTF.

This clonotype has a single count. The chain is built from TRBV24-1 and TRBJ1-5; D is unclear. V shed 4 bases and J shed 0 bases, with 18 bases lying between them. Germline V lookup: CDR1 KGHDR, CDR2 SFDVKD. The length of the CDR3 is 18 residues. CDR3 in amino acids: CATSDFRRTDYSNQPQHF. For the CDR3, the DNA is TGTGCCACCAGTGACTTCCGTCGGACTGATTATAGCAATCAGCCCCAGCATTTT.

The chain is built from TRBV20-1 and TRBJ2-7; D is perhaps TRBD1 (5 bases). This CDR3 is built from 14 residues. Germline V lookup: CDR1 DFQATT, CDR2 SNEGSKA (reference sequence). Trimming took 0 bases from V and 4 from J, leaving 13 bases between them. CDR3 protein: CSARDRGHLYEQYF. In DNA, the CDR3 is TGCAGTGCTAGAGATCGCGGACACCTTTACGAGCAGTACTTC.

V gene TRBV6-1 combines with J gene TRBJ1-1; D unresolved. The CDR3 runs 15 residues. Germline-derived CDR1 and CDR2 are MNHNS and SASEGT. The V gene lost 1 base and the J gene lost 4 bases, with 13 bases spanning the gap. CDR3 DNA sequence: TGTGCCAGCAGTGAAGGGACCTTAGCGCGCACTGAAGCTTTCTTT. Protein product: CASSEGTLARTEAFF.

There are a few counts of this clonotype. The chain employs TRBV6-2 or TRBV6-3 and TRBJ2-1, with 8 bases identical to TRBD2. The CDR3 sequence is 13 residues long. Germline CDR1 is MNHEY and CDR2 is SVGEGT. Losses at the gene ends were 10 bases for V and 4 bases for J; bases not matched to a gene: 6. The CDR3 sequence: CAIRLALYNEQFF. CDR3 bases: TGTGCCATCCGACTAGCGTTGTACAATGAGCAGTTCTTC.

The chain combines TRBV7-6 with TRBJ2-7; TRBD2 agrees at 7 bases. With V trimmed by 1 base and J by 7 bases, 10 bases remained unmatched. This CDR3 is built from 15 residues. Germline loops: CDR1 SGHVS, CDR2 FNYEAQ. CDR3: CASSLVVGGSREQYF. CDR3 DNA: TGTGCCAGCAGCTTAGTGGTGGGGGGGTCACGGGAGCAGTACTTC.